This TCR beta chain was captured in a study of shared clonotypes between healthy human individuals. In the authors' workflow: Without quality scores, immunoSEQ junctional reads could not be filtered like full-length reads. Assay used: immunoSEQ multiplex PCR; TCRdb lists only in-frame clones, some missing. The V and J calls and clone size were taken over from that table, and D and trimming were inferred from the DNA. The sample lists about 2.3 million clones; roughly 92% were seen once. In the case of this clone: Other DNA sequences within the sample encode an identical CDR3.

The authors divided CD4+ cells into CD45RA+ naive and CD45RA-negative memory subsets. The V gene lost 1 base and the J gene lost 0 bases, with 9 bases spanning the gap. Germline V lookup: CDR1 SEHNR, CDR2 FQNEAQ (reference sequence). This CDR3 is 15 amino acids long. V usage is TRBV7-9 and J usage is TRBJ1-1; D ambiguous. The source of this sequence is a young man in good health. Some clones in this sample may be carry-over from other donors' samples. Sequences were obtained from naive CD4+ T cells from PBMCs. As for subset: CD45RA+ positively selected. The CDR3 DNA sequence: TGTGCCAGCAGCTTAGGAAGGGCAGTGAACACTGAAGCTTTCTTT. This codes for CASSLGRAVNTEAFF.